This TCR beta chain is drawn from a study of T cells in Graves' hyperthyroidism and ophthalmopathy. Amplification targeted TCR beta CDR3 regions from RNA transcripts. A first-round RT-PCR of the TCR CDR3 used the HTBI primer set. TCRdb analysed the multiplex PCR reads with MiXCR anew, one entry per CDR3 protein. Of over 300,000 distinct CDR3 sequences listed, approximately 13% were seen once; the top ten hold approximately 11%. This clonotype appeared a few times. The study defined stable Graves' hyperthyroidism as no ophthalmopathy progression within 18 months. The germline CDR1 and CDR2 sequences are SEHNR and FQNEAQ (reference sequence). The CDR3 spans 13 residues. V was pared by 5 bases and J by 4 bases, with 4 bases of the junction left unmatched.

The origin of this receptor is a woman aged 55-70 years with Graves' hyperthyroidism. Sequencing was performed on blood. This rearrangement joins TRBV7-9 to TRBJ1-2, with TRBD1 matching 7 bases. DNA for the CDR3: TGTGCCAGCAGCAAGGGGGCCTCCTATGGCTACACCTTC. It specifies CASSKGASYGYTF. Together with reference TRBV7-9 and TRBJ1-2, the CDR3 gives the full variable domain: DTGVSQNPRHKITKRGQNVTFRCDPISEHNRLYWYRQTLGQGPEFLTYFQNEAQLEKSRLLSDRFSAERPKGSFSTLEIQRTEQGDSAMYLCASSKGASYGYTFGSGTRLTVV.